Listed below are T cell receptor beta chains from one sample, sequenced in a study of blood T cells in healthy people across ages. TCRdb recomputed calls from the 5' RACE reads with MiXCR, one row per CDR3 protein. The sample contains about 1,800,000 distinct CDR3 sequences, 28% of which appear only once. The specimen was blood. The receptors stem from a woman younger than 45 in good health. CDR3s include the opening cysteine and the closing phenylalanine or tryptophan.

cdr3_aa	j_call	v_call
CSVPVGGNEQFF	TRBJ2-1	TRBV29-1
CASSQSLSGSFYEQFF	TRBJ2-1	TRBV3-1
CASSGGLAQAETQYF	TRBJ2-5	TRBV13
CASSQGQGRKTQYF	NA	TRBV14
CSARGPAGGVTDTQYF	TRBJ2-3	TRBV20-1
CSALEVGSKDEQFF	TRBJ2-1	TRBV20-1
CASSLSPPADTQYF	TRBJ2-3	TRBV7-6
CSARDLSEQYF	TRBJ2-7	TRBV20-1
CASSYSGPGEAFF	TRBJ1-1	TRBV6-2/TRBV6-3
CATKPNRGTYEQYF	TRBJ2-7	TRBV24-1
CASSQGPGNTGELFF	TRBJ2-2	TRBV3-1
CASSRSMDEETQYF	TRBJ2-5	TRBV3-1
CASSSSGDARFEQYF	TRBJ2-7	TRBV13
CASSNSPGQVYNEQFF	TRBJ2-1	TRBV9
CASSFSSSVYGYTF	TRBJ1-2	TRBV27
CASSQDRRKREGYNEQFF	TRBJ2-1	TRBV14
CSLPQGRGTEAFF	TRBJ1-1	TRBV20-1
CSATDGSGTGTGYEQYF	TRBJ2-7	TRBV20-1
CASSPERGRYGYTF	TRBJ1-2	TRBV5-1
CASSLEGGPNQPQHF	TRBJ1-5	TRBV5-1
CASNYRQRLANYGYTF	TRBJ1-2	TRBV23-1
CSAFPGTLNTGELFF	TRBJ2-2	TRBV20-1
CSVDSLGATDTQYF	TRBJ2-3	TRBV29-1